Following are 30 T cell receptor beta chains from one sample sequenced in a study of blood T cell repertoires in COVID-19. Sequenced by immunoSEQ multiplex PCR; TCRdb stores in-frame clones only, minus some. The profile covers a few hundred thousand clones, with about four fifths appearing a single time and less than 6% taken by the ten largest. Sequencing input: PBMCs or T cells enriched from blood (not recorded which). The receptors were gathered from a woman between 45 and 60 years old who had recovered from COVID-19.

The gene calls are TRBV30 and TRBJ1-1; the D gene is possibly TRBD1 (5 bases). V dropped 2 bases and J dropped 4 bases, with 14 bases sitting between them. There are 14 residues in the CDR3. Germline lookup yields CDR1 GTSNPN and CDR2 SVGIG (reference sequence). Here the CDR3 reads CAWSPPKGVTEAFF. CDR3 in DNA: TGTGCCTGGAGTCCTCCCAAAGGGGTCACTGAAGCTTTCTTT.

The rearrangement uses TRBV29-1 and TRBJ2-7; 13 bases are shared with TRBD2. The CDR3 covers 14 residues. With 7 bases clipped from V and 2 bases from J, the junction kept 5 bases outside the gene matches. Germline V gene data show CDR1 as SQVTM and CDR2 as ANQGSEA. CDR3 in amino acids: CSAQTSGRPYEQYF. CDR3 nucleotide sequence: TGCAGCGCTCAGACTAGCGGGAGGCCCTACGAGCAGTACTTC.

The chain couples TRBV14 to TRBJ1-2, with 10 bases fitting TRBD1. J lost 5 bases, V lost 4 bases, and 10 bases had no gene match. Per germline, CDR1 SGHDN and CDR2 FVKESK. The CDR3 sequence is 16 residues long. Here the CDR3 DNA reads TGTGCCAGCAGCCCCATGACAGGGGGCGTCTTTTATGGCTACACCTTC. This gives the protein CASSPMTGGVFYGYTF.

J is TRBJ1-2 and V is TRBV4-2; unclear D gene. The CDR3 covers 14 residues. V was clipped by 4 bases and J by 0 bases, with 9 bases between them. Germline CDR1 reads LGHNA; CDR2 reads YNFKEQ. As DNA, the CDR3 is TGTGCCAGCAGCCCCCAACTAACTAACTATGGCTACACCTTC. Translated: CASSPQLTNYGYTF.

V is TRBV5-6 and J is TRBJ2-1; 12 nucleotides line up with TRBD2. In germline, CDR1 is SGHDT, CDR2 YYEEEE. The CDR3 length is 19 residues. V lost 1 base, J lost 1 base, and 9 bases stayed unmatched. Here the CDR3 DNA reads TGTGCCAGCAGCTTGAGGGCTAGCGGGAGGGCCAGATCCTACAATGAGCAGTTCTTC. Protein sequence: CASSLRASGRARSYNEQFF.

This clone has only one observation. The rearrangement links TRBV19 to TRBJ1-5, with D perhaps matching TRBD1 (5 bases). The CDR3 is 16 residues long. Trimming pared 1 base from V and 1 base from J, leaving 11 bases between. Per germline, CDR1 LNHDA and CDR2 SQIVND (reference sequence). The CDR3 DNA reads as TGTGCCAGTAGTATAGTTCGGGGGAAGAGCAATCAGCCCCAGCATTTT. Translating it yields CASSIVRGKSNQPQHF. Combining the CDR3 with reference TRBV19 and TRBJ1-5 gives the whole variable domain DGGITQSPKYLFRKEGQNVTLSCEQNLNHDAMYWYRQDPGQGLRLIYYSQIVNDFQKGDIAEGYSVSREKKESFPLTVTSAQKNPTAFYLCASSIVRGKSNQPQHFGDGTRLSIL.

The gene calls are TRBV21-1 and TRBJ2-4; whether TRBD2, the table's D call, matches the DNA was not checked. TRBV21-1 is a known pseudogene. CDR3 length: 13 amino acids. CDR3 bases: TGTGCCAGCGAAATCGGAGGGCGCGACATTCAGTACTTC. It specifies CASEIGGRDIQYF.

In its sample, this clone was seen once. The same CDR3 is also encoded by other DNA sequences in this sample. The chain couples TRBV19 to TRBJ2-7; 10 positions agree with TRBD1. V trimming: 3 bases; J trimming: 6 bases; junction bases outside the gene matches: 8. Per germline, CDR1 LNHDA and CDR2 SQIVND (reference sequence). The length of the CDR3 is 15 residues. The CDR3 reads CASSIGGQGSSEQYF. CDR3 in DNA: TGTGCCAGTAGTATCGGGGGACAGGGGTCGTCCGAGCAGTACTTC. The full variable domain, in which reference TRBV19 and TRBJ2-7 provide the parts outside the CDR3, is DGGITQSPKYLFRKEGQNVTLSCEQNLNHDAMYWYRQDPGQGLRLIYYSQIVNDFQKGDIAEGYSVSREKKESFPLTVTSAQKNPTAFYLCASSIGGQGSSEQYFGPGTRLTVT.

The CDR3 DNA sequence: TGTGCCAGCAGCCGAACTAGCGGGGGAACTTATACGCAGTATTTT. Translated: CASSRTSGGTYTQYF. The genes are TRBV5-4 and TRBJ2-3, with TRBD2 matching over 11 bases. The CDR3 covers 15 residues. The germline V gene encodes CDR1 SGHNT and CDR2 YYREEE (reference sequence). Trimming removed 4 bases from V and 7 bases from J; junction bases left unmatched: 8.

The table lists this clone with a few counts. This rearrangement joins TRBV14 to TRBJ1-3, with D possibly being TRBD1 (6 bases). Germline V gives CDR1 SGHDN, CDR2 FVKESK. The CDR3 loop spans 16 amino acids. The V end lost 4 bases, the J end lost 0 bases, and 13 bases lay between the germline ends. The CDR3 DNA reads TGTGCCAGCAGCCTAGTACAGGGAAGCTCTGGAAACACCATATATTTT. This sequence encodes CASSLVQGSSGNTIYF.

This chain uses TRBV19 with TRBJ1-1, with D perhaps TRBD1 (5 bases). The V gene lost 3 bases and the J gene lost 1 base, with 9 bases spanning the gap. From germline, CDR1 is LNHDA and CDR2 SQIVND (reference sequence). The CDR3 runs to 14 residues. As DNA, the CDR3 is TGTGCCAGTAGTATCGCCAGGGCGAACACTGAAGCTTTCTTT. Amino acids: CASSIARANTEAFF.

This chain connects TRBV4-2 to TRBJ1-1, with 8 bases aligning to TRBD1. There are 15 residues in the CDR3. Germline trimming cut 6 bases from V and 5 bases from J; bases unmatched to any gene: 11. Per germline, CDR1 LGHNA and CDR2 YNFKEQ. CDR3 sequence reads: CASSRQGYDRTEAFF. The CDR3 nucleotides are TGTGCCAGCAGTCGACAGGGGTACGATCGGACTGAAGCTTTCTTT.

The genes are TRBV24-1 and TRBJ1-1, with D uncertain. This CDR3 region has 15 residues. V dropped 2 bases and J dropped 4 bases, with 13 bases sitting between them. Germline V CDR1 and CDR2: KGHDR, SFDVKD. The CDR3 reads CATSDYTEMGTEAFF. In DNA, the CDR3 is TGTGCCACCAGTGATTACACGGAGATGGGCACTGAAGCTTTCTTT.

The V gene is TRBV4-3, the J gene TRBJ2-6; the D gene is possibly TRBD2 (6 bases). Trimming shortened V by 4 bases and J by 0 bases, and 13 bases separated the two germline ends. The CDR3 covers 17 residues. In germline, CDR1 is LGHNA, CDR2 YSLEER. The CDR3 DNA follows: TGCGCCAGCAGCCGGGACGCCGGGGGCTCTGGGGCCAACGTCCTGACTTTC. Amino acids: CASSRDAGGSGANVLTF.

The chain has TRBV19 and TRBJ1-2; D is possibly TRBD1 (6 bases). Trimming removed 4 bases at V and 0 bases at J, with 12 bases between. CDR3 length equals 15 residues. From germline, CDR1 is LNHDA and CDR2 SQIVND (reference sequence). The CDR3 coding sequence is TGTGCCAGTAGTACTGGACAGATAGCTAACTATGGCTACACCTTC. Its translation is CASSTGQIANYGYTF. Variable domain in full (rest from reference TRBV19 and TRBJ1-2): DGGITQSPKYLFRKEGQNVTLSCEQNLNHDAMYWYRQDPGQGLRLIYYSQIVNDFQKGDIAEGYSVSREKKESFPLTVTSAQKNPTAFYLCASSTGQIANYGYTFGSGTRLTVV.

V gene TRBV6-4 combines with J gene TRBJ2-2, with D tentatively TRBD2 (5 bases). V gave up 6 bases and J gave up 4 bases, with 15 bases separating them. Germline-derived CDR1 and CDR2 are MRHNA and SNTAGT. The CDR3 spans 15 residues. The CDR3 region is CASSVTMAGTGELFF. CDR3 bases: TGTGCCAGCAGCGTTACGATGGCGGGCACCGGGGAGCTGTTTTTT.

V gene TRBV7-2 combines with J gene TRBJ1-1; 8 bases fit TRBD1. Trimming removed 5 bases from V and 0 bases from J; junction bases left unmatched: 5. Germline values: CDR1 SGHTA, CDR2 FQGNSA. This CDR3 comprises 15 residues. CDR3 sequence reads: CASSPRQGLNTEAFF. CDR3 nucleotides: TGTGCCAGCAGCCCTCGACAGGGGCTGAACACTGAAGCTTTCTTT.

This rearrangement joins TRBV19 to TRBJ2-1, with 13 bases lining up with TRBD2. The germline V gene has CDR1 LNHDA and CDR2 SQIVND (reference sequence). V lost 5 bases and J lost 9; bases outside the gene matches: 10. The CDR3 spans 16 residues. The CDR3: CASSFGLAGVGGEQFF. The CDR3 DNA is TGTGCCAGTAGTTTTGGACTAGCGGGAGTTGGGGGTGAGCAGTTCTTC.

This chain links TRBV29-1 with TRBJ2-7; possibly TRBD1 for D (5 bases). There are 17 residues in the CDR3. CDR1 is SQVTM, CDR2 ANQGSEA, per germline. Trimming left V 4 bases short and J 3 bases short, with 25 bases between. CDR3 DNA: TGCAGCGTTGTTCATGGCAGGGTCGGAACCTGGCGCTACGAGCAGTACTTC. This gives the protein CSVVHGRVGTWRYEQYF.

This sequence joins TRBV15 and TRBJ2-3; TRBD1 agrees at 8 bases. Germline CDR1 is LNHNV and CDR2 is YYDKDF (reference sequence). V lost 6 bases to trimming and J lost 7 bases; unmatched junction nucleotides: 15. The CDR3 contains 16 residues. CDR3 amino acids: CATSATRGRGLYTQYF. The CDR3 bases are TGTGCCACCAGTGCTACCAGGGGCAGGGGGCTGTATACGCAGTATTTT.

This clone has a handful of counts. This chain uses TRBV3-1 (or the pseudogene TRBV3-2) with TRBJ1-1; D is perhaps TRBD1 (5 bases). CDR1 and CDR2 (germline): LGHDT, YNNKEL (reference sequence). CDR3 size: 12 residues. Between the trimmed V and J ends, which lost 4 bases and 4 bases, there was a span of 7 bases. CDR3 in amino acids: CASSLQGTEAFF. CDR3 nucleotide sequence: TGTGCCAGCAGCCTGCAGGGCACTGAAGCTTTCTTT.

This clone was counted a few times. CDR3 residues: CASSRDRHYGYTF. CDR3 DNA sequence: TGTGCCAGCAGCAGGGACAGGCACTATGGCTACACCTTC. The rearrangement uses TRBV7-2 and TRBJ1-2, with TRBD1 matching over 8 bases. From germline, CDR1 is SGHTA and CDR2 FQGNSA. Germline trimming cut 5 bases from V and 3 bases from J; bases unmatched to any gene: 2. CDR3 length equals 13 residues.

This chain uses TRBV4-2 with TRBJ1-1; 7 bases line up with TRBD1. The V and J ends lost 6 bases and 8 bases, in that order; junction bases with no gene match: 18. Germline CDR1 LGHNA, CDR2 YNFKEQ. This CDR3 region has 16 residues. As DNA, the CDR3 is TGTGCCAGCAGACCGACCCACGACAGGGAGGTCATGGAAGCTTTCTTT. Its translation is CASRPTHDREVMEAFF.

In DNA, the CDR3 is TGCAGCGTTGAGTTTAACGGGAACTATGGCTACACCTTC. Translating gives CSVEFNGNYGYTF. The chain recombines TRBV29-1 with TRBJ1-2; D unclear. Per the germline V gene, CDR1 is SQVTM and CDR2 is ANQGSEA. This CDR3 contains 13 residues. Trimming cost V 3 bases and J 2 bases, with 10 bases left between them.

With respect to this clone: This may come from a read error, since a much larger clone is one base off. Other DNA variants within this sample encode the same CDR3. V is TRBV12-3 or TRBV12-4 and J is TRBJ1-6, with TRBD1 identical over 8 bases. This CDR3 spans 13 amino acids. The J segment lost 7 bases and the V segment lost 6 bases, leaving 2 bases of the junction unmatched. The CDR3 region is CASSRDRNSPLHF. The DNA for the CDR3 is TGTGCCAGCAGCCGGGACAGGAATTCACCCCTCCACTTT.

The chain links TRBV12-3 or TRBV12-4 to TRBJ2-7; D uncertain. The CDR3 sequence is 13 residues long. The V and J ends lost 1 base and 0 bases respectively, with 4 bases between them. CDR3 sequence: CASSLGLSYEQYF. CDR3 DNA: TGTGCCAGCAGTTTAGGACTCTCCTACGAGCAGTACTTC.

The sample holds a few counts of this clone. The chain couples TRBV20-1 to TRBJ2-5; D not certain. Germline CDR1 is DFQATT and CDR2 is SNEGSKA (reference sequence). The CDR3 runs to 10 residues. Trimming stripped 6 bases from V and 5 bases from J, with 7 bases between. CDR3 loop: CSAQLETQYF. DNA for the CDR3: TGCAGTGCACAATTGGAGACCCAGTACTTC.

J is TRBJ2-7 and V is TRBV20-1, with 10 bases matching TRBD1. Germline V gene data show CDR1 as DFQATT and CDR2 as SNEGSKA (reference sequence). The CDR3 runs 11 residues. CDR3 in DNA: TGCAGCATGACAGGGGGCGGCGAGCAGTACTTC. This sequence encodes CSMTGGGEQYF.

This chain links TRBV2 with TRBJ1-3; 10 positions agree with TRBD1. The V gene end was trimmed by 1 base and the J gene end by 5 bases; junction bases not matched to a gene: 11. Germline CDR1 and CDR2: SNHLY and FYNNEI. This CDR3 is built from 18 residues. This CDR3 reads CASSEVPPTGGGRNTIYF. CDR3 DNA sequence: TGTGCCAGCAGTGAAGTTCCCCCGACAGGGGGCGGTAGAAACACCATATATTTT.

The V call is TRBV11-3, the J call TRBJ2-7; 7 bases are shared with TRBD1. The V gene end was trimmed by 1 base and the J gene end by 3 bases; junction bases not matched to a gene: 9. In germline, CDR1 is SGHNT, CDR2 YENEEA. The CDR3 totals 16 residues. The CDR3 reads CASSLVLAGGNYEQYF. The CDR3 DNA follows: TGTGCCAGCAGCTTAGTCTTGGCAGGGGGTAACTACGAGCAGTACTTC. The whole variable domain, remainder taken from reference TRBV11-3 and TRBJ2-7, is EAGVVQSPRYKIIEKKQPVAFWCNPISGHNTLYWYLQNLGQGPELLIRYENEEAVDDSQLPKDRFSAERLKGVDSTLKIQPAELGDSAVYLCASSLVLAGGNYEQYFGPGTRLTVT.